A selection of T cell receptor beta chains follows, all from one sample in a study of CD8 T cells in ankylosing spondylitis. Each CDR3 protein is one row after TCRdb ran MiXCR on the 5' RACE reads. In the table there are 750,000 to 850,000 distinct CDR3 sequences, about 11% of which are singletons. Sequencing was performed on blood, either unsorted or a sorted T cell fraction (not recorded which). The receptors originated from a male donor with ankylosing spondylitis. Both conserved end residues are part of each CDR3. A D gene is named only where the DNA matches it firmly. Part of the rows lack a size; the others show once, few, many or a class for expanded clones.

- | 15 | TRBJ1-5 | TRBV18 | many | TGTGCCAGCTCACCGACAGTCAATAGCAATCAGCCCCAGCATTTT | CASSPTVNSNQPQHF
- | 15 | TRBJ1-4 | TRBV12-3/TRBV12-4 | - | - | CASSSSDRALEKLFF
- | 17 | TRBJ2-6 | TRBV6-1 | few | TGTGCCAGCATCAGTGGAGGGGGTGGGACTACGGCCAACGTCCTGACTTTC | CASISGGGGTTANVLTF
TRBD2 | 14 | TRBJ2-2 | TRBV20-1 | few | TGCAGTGCTAGAGTGACTAGCGGGAGCGGGGAGCTGTTTTTT | CSARVTSGSGELFF
TRBD1 | 15 | TRBJ2-1 | TRBV15 | - | TGTGCCACCAGCCCCCGGGACAGGGCATTCAATGAGCAGTTCTTC | CATSPRDRAFNEQFF
- | 14 | TRBJ2-7 | TRBV4-2 | many | TGTGCCAGCAGCGTCTCCGGGACGGACTACGAGCAGTACTTC | CASSVSGTDYEQYF
TRBD1 | 13 | TRBJ1-5 | TRBV6-2/TRBV6-3 | few | TGTGCCAGCAGGGGGACAGCTTGGCAGCCCCAGCATTTT | CASRGTAWQPQHF
TRBD2 | 13 | TRBJ2-4 | TRBV7-9 | - | TGTGCCAGCAGCGCAGCGGGGGGTACCATTCAGTACTTC | CASSAAGGTIQYF
- | 14 | TRBJ1-2 | TRBV12-3/TRBV12-4 | few | TGTGCCAGCAGTACCCGACGAACCCTCTATGGCTACACCTTC | CASSTRRTLYGYTF
- | 12 | TRBJ1-2 | TRBV20-1 | many | TGCAGTGCTAGCGGGACTAACTATGGCTACACCTTC | CSASGTNYGYTF
- | 14 | TRBJ2-7 | TRBV28 | few | TGTGCCAGCAGTTTCATTGGACTTTCCTACGAGCAGTACTTC | CASSFIGLSYEQYF
TRBD2 | 13 | TRBJ2-3 | TRBV20-1 | few | TGCAGTGCTGAGCGGGGGGTAACAGATACGCAGTATTTT | CSAERGVTDTQYF
- | 14 | TRBJ2-7 | TRBV20-1 | few | TGCAGTGCGAGAACAGGGTCGGGTTACTACGAGCAGTACTTC | CSARTGSGYYEQYF
TRBD1 | 14 | TRBJ2-5 | TRBV5-1 | - | TGCGCCAGCAGCCGCGGGACAGGGAAAGAGACCCAGTACTTC | CASSRGTGKETQYF
TRBD1 | 14 | TRBJ1-4 | TRBV4-3 | - | TGCGCCAGCAGCCTTCGGGACAGGGCTGAAAAACTGTTTTTT | CASSLRDRAEKLFF
- | 16 | TRBJ2-2 | TRBV6-1 | few | TGTGCCAGCGTGCCCCGAGAGCGGACCAACACCGGGGAGCTGTTTTTT | CASVPRERTNTGELFF
TRBD2 | 13 | TRBJ2-1 | TRBV5-1 | - | TGCGCCAGCAGCTTGAAGCGGGGGAGTGAGCAGTTCTTC | CASSLKRGSEQFF
TRBD1 | 14 | TRBJ2-7 | TRBV7-9 | - | TGTGCCAGCAGCCAAGGACAGGGCGTTAACGAGCAGTACTTC | CASSQGQGVNEQYF
- | 15 | TRBJ2-3 | TRBV6-5 | - | TGTGCCAGCAGTTACTCGATCACGTTCACAGATACGCAGTATTTT | CASSYSITFTDTQYF
TRBD2 | 16 | TRBJ2-1 | TRBV20-1 | few | TGCAGTGCTCTAGCGGGAGGGCCGGATAGATACAATGAGCAGTTCTTC | CSALAGGPDRYNEQFF
- | 14 | TRBJ2-4 | TRBV20-1 | - | TGCAGTGCTAGAGCCTTCTTAGCCAAAAACATTCAGTACTTC | CSARAFLAKNIQYF
TRBD1 | 15 | TRBJ2-5 | TRBV29-1 | many | TGCAGCGTTGACGGGGACAGAGGGTATGAAGAGACCCAGTACTTC | CSVDGDRGYEETQYF
- | 14 | TRBJ2-3 | TRBV5-8 | few | TGTGCCAGCAGCTTGGGAATAGTGGGAGATACGCAGTATTTT | CASSLGIVGDTQYF
TRBD1 | 13 | TRBJ2-5 | TRBV7-9 | - | TGTGCCAGCATTAGACAGGGAAAAGAGACCCAGTACTTC | CASIRQGKETQYF
- | 14 | TRBJ2-7 | TRBV20-1 | - | TGCAGTGCTAGAGATCTAGGGGGAGGCTACGAGCAGTACTTC | CSARDLGGGYEQYF
TRBD1 | 12 | TRBJ1-1 | TRBV28 | few | TGTGCCCACACAGGGGCGGGGACTGAAGCTTTCTTT | CAHTGAGTEAFF
- | 15 | TRBJ2-2 | TRBV11-2 | - | TGTGCCAGCAGCTTAGTATCGCAGGGGACCGGGGAGCTGTTTTTT | CASSLVSQGTGELFF
- | 12 | TRBJ2-7 | TRBV29-1 | many | TGCAGCGTCGGGGGACACCGCTACGAGCAGTACTTC | CSVGGHRYEQYF
TRBD2 | 12 | TRBJ2-4 | TRBV29-1 | few | TGCAGCGTTACAGCGGGAGAGGGCATTCAGTACTTC | CSVTAGEGIQYF
- | 13 | TRBJ1-1 | TRBV20-1 | - | TGCAGTGCTAGAGTTAAGGGGGGCACTGAAGCTTTCTTT | CSARVKGGTEAFF
- | 14 | TRBJ2-7 | TRBV7-2 | few | TGTGCCAGCAGCTTGGACGGGACCACCTACGAGCAGTACTTC | CASSLDGTTYEQYF
- | 15 | TRBJ1-5 | TRBV20-1 | many | TGCAGTGCCAGACCCATTCAGGGGCTAGATCAGCCCCAGCATTTT | CSARPIQGLDQPQHF
- | 12 | TRBJ1-4 | TRBV12-3/TRBV12-4 | many | TGTGCCAGCAGTTTTTTGGATGAAAAACTGTTTTTT | CASSFLDEKLFF
- | 14 | TRBJ2-1 | TRBV5-1 | few | TGCGCCAGCAGCTGGGGAACCGACCACAATGAGCAGTTCTTC | CASSWGTDHNEQFF
- | 14 | TRBJ2-1 | TRBV4-2 | many | TGTGCCAGCAGCCAAGGTGGTGTTGACAATGAGCAGTTCTTC | CASSQGGVDNEQFF
- | 14 | TRBJ2-2 | TRBV20-1 | few | TGCAGTGCCCCACGGCGCGGCAACACCGGGGAGCTGTTTTTT | CSAPRRGNTGELFF
- | 12 | TRBJ1-1 | TRBV10-1 | few | TGCGCCAGCGGGCTTGGGGGGACTGAAGCTTTCTTT | CASGLGGTEAFF
TRBD1 | 14 | TRBJ2-7 | TRBV10-3 | once | TGTGCCATCAGCCCGGGACAGGGTCCCTCCGAGCAGTACTTC | CAISPGQGPSEQYF
- | 12 | TRBJ2-5 | TRBV10-3 | - | TGTGCCATCAAAGGGCAGCAAGAGACCCAGTACTTC | CAIKGQQETQYF
- | 13 | TRBJ2-5 | TRBV10-1 | many | TGCGCCAATGAGGAGGAGGGGCAAGAGACCCAGTACTTC | CANEEEGQETQYF
- | 13 | TRBJ2-1 | TRBV10-3 | many | TGTGCCATCAGCCAGACGGGGGTAAATGAGCAGTTCTTC | CAISQTGVNEQFF
TRBD1 | 16 | TRBJ2-3 | TRBV27 | - | TGTGCCAGCAGTTCCCCACCGGGACAGGACACAGATACGCAGTATTTT | CASSSPPGQDTDTQYF
- | 14 | TRBJ2-2 | TRBV20-1 | many | TGCAGTGCTAGAGTAAACTCTGTCACCGGGGAGCTGTTTTTT | CSARVNSVTGELFF
- | 17 | TRBJ2-1 | TRBV5-1 | - | TGCGCCAGCAGCTCGGGTAGGGGCCTTAGCTCCTACAATGAGCAGTTCTTC | CASSSGRGLSSYNEQFF
TRBD2 | 18 | TRBJ2-1 | TRBV7-2 | - | TGTGCCAGCAGCTTATCGGCTAGCGGGCCCGTCTCCTACAATGAGCAGTTCTTC | CASSLSASGPVSYNEQFF
- | 13 | TRBJ2-7 | TRBV20-1 | few | TGCAGTGCCAAGGGTCTACCCCGGTACGAGCAGTACTTC | CSAKGLPRYEQYF
- | 15 | TRBJ1-1 | TRBV3-1 | few | TGTGCCAGCAGCCCTATGGAGGGTGTGAACACTGAAGCTTTCTTT | CASSPMEGVNTEAFF
- | 13 | TRBJ1-2 | TRBV27 | - | TGTGCCAGCAGACCTCTTCAGGGGAAGGGCTACACCTTC | CASRPLQGKGYTF
TRBD1 | 12 | TRBJ2-3 | TRBV6-5 | - | TGTGCCAGCAGGAGACAGGGAGATACGCAGTATTTT | CASRRQGDTQYF
- | 18 | TRBJ2-7 | TRBV5-1 | many | TGCGCCAGCAGCTTGGGTATACCTTCTCGACTAGGGTCCTACGAGCAGTACTTC | CASSLGIPSRLGSYEQYF
TRBD1 | 15 | TRBJ2-3 | TRBV4-3 | - | TGCGCCAGCAGCCAGGCAGGGGGTCTCACAGCTACGCAGTATTTT | CASSQAGGLTATQYF
- | 15 | TRBJ2-7 | TRBV5-1 | - | TGCGCCAGCAGCCTGGACGGACAGAAATTCTACGAGCAGTACTTC | CASSLDGQKFYEQYF
- | 14 | TRBJ2-1 | TRBV20-1 | - | TGCAGTGCTAGTGAGGGACCTAGCCACAATGAGCAGTTCTTC | CSASEGPSHNEQFF
TRBD2 | 14 | TRBJ2-4 | TRBV7-2 | many | TGTGCCAGCAGCTTAAACTTCGGGACTAGCGGGATGAACTTC | CASSLNFGTSGMNF